This TCR beta chain was sequenced during a study of blood T cell repertoires in COVID-19 (dated by TCRdb to the early 2020s). With respect to the entire study: Samples covering the acute and convalescent phases of COVID-19 were provided by collaborators in the United States, Italy and Spain. A freely available public database, intended as a resource for researchers studying the immune response to SARS-CoV-2, is where the repertoires were released. The prospective study material was composed of cDNA or gDNA derived from T cells, B-cell-depleted T cells, or PBMCs. The samples were drawn from two sources: the first 160 participants of the ongoing ImmuneRACE study, and 1,254 subjects contributed by 6 global collaborators. HLA class I and class II types, where available, came from metadata supplied by the sample provider rather than from assay-based typing. Sample metadata almost always included a de-identified subject ID, COVID-19 status, age in years and sex. Subjects who had been exposed to COVID-19, were actively infected with it, or had recovered from it provided the deeply sampled blood TCRbeta repertoires that made up the dataset.

Only a few counts were recorded for this clone. The specificity of this receptor is unknown. No qualities accompany the bases; no much larger clone lies one base away. Results the study describes overall, beyond this receptor: The quantity of clinical and demographic metadata differed by source and by participant and was supplied without curation.

The collaborating institutions used their own protocols to collect whole blood in K2EDTA tubes. Collaborator samples were shipped for TCRbeta analysis as frozen whole blood, isolated PBMCs, or DNA extracted from either sample type. The immunoSEQ Assay, a bias-controlled multiplex PCR, was used to amplify TCRbeta CDR3 regions from genomic DNA. Per the source publication's procedure: Within the assay, amplification of reference gene primers was used to estimate how many nucleated cells each sample contained. Sequence reads were collapsed and filtered to measure the absolute abundance of every unique TCRbeta CDR3 rearrangement. For each sample, productive Simpson clonality was calculated as the square root of Simpson's diversity index over productive rearrangements. Entries here come from immuneACCESS through TCRdb and include only in-frame sequences with V and J called. Some clones fail to appear in such tables; in the studies checked, an unresolved V gene covers under half of the shortfall, and the cause of the remainder is unknown. D and trimming come from the DNA, and the V and J calls and clone size come from that table. For this sample the table gives about 130,000 clones, of which 81% were detected only once. The ten largest clones take up about 8% of the sample.

The sequence was collected from a woman in her sixties or seventies with active or convalescent COVID-19. The sequencing sample was made of peripheral blood.

The DNA reads TGTGCCAGCACCACAGGGGGAACGAACACTGAAGCTTTCTTT. It translates as CASTTGGTNTEAFF. The chain is assembled from TRBV28 and TRBJ1-1; the junction holds 8 bases that match TRBD1. V has 7 bases trimmed and J has 1 base trimmed; junction bases matching no gene number 5. CDR1 is given as MDHEN and CDR2 as SYDVKM, both from the germline V gene. The CDR3 sequence holds 14 residues, the cysteine and phenylalanine included. Only the CDR3 region is kept as DNA, spanning 42 bases read in frame from base 1.